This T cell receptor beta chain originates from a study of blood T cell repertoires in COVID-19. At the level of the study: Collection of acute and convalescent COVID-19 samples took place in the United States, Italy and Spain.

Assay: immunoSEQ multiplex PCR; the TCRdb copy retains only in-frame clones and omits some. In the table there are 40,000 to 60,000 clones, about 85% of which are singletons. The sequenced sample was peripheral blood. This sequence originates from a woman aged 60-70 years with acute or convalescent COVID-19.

CDR3 nucleotide sequence: TGTGCCAGCAGTTACCGGGGGAGAGGAGATACGCAGTATTTT. Translated, it gives CASSYRGRGDTQYF. The gene calls are TRBV6-5 and TRBJ2-3; the D gene is possibly TRBD2 (6 bases). The V end lost 2 bases, the J end lost 5 bases, and 11 bases lay between the germline ends. The germline V gene encodes CDR1 MNHEY and CDR2 SVGAGI. The CDR3 runs to 14 residues.